The 4 T cell receptor beta chains below all came from one sample that was sequenced in a study of T cells in Graves' hyperthyroidism and ophthalmopathy. Researchers took RNA transcripts and amplified the TCR beta CDR3 regions from them. First-round RT-PCR with HTBI primers amplified the TCR CDR3 region. TCRdb re-called the multiplex PCR reads through MiXCR, storing one row per CDR3 protein. This table has 750,000 to 900,000 distinct CDR3 sequences, around 39% appearing once. The specimen sequenced was blood. Receptors originate from a man younger than 30 with Graves' hyperthyroidism.

This clonotype was picked up a small number of times. The chain is built from TRBV5-1 and TRBJ1-5, with 7 bases fitting TRBD1. From germline, CDR1 is SGHRS and CDR2 YFSETQ. The CDR3 length is 15 residues. The trim removed 4 bases at V and 0 bases at J, leaving 4 bases unmatched. CDR3 in amino acids: CASSPGQNSNQPQHF. The DNA of the CDR3 is TGCGCCAGCAGCCCGGGACAGAATAGCAATCAGCCCCAGCATTTT. Complete variable domain (other parts from reference TRBV5-1 and TRBJ1-5): KAGVTQTPRYLIKTRGQQVTLSCSPISGHRSVSWYQQTPGQGLQFLFEYFSETQRNKGNFPGRFSGRQFSNSRSEMNVSTLELGDSALYLCASSPGQNSNQPQHFGDGTRLSIL.

About this clonotype itself: Relative to the germline gene, one junction end is altered; a read error may explain this. The chain couples TRBV9 to TRBJ1-6; D is unclear. The CDR3 runs to 15 residues. Germline V gives CDR1 SGDLS, CDR2 YYNGEE. The CDR3 reads CASSEARIYSSPLHF. The CDR3 DNA reads TGTGCCAGCAGTGAAGCGCGGATTTATAGTTCACCCCTCCACTTT.

This clonotype was counted a few times. This may be a read error: a much more frequent sequence differs by one nucleotide. The genes are TRBV6-2 or TRBV6-3 and TRBJ2-7; D unclear. Trimming pared 6 bases from V and 1 base from J, leaving 7 bases between. This CDR3 region has 12 residues. Germline values: CDR1 MNHEY, CDR2 SVGEGT. The CDR3 spells CASSRRSYEQYF. Here the CDR3 DNA reads TGTGCCAGCAGCCGCAGGTCCTACGAGCAGTACTTC.

The chain is built from TRBV7-9 and TRBJ2-5, with TRBD2 as a possible D gene (6 bases). The germline V and J ends were trimmed by 0 bases and 5 bases, with 16 bases remaining between them. This CDR3 region has 16 residues. Germline V gene lookup returns CDR1 SEHNR and CDR2 FQNEAQ (reference sequence). CDR3 residues: CASSLAARCRGETQYF. CDR3 bases: TGTGCCAGCAGCTTAGCGGCTAGGTGCCGGGGGGAGACCCAGTACTTC. Drawing the rest from reference TRBV7-9 and TRBJ2-5, the complete variable domain is DTGVSQNPRHKITKRGQNVTFRCDPISEHNRLYWYRQTLGQGPEFLTYFQNEAQLEKSRLLSDRFSAERPKGSFSTLEIQRTEQGDSAMYLCASSLAARCRGETQYFGPGTRLLVL.